One sample yielded the 12 T cell receptor beta chains listed below, sequenced in a study of PD-L1 blockade in urothelial cancer. As for time point: peripheral blood 6 weeks after treatment start. The repertoire was sequenced with immunoSEQ multiplex PCR; TCRdb's copy has only in-frame clones and lacks some. The sample lists over 100,000 clones; 80% to 95% were seen once. Sequenced here: PBMCs, sampled around atezolizumab (anti-PD-L1) treatment. Receptor source: a man between 60 and 75 years old with urothelial cancer.

The chain recombines TRBV7-9 with TRBJ1-2; TRBD1 agrees at 12 bases. V lost 5 bases and J lost 6; bases outside the gene matches: 7. The germline CDR1 and CDR2 sequences are SEHNR and FQNEAQ (reference sequence). There are 15 residues in the CDR3. The CDR3 sequence: CASSTEGQGANGYTF. The CDR3 DNA follows: TGTGCCAGCAGCACAGAGGGACAGGGGGCTAATGGCTACACCTTC.

The J gene is TRBJ2-2, the V gene TRBV15, with D hard to call. Per the germline V gene, CDR1 is LNHNV and CDR2 is YYDKDF (reference sequence). CDR3 length equals 14 residues. Trimming left V 1 base short and J 1 base short, with 4 bases between. The CDR3 sequence: CATSRAENTGELFF. In DNA form, the CDR3 reads TGTGCCACCAGCAGAGCAGAGAACACCGGGGAGCTGTTTTTT.

The rearrangement uses TRBV7-2 and TRBJ1-2; TRBD1 might be the D (5 bases). Looked up from germline, CDR1 is SGHTA and CDR2 is FQGNSA. The V end lost 1 base, the J end lost 3 bases, and 6 bases lay between the germline ends. The CDR3 loop spans 13 amino acids. CDR3 sequence: CASSLGQHYGYTF. CDR3 bases: TGTGCCAGCAGCTTAGGACAGCACTATGGCTACACCTTC.

The V call is TRBV2, the J call TRBJ1-4, with D unclear. Germline CDR1 and CDR2: SNHLY and FYNNEI. V was cut by 7 bases and J by 5 bases, with 17 bases left in between. This CDR3 is built from 15 residues. In nucleotides, the CDR3 is TGTGCCAGCAACGGCGAAGCCGCCGGGAATGAAAAACTGTTTTTT. The encoded protein is CASNGEAAGNEKLFF. Using reference TRBV2 and TRBJ1-4 for the parts outside the CDR3, the full variable domain is EPEVTQTPSHQVTQMGQEVILRCVPISNHLYFYWYRQILGQKVEFLVSFYNNEISEKSEIFDDQFSVERPDGSNFTLKIRSTKLEDSAMYFCASNGEAAGNEKLFFGSGTQLSVL.

The chain joins TRBV5-6 to TRBJ1-1; D may be TRBD1 (6 bases). CDR1 is SGHDT, CDR2 YYEEEE, per germline. CDR3 length: 13 amino acids. V lost 5 bases and J 1 base, leaving 9 bases between the germline ends. The CDR3 DNA is TGTGCCAGCAGATTACAGGGGAACACTGAAGCTTTCTTT. Translation: CASRLQGNTEAFF.

This rearrangement joins TRBV7-3 to TRBJ2-7, with 8 bases aligning to TRBD1. The germline V gene has CDR1 SGHTA and CDR2 FQGTGA. V trimming: 2 bases; J trimming: 5 bases; junction bases outside the gene matches: 5. The CDR3 spans 14 residues. The CDR3 is CASSLAGQEDEQYF. Here the CDR3 DNA reads TGTGCCAGCAGCTTAGCGGGACAGGAAGACGAGCAGTACTTC.

J is TRBJ2-2 and V is TRBV27; possible D gene TRBD1, 6 bases. The germline V gene has CDR1 MNHEY and CDR2 SMNVEV (reference sequence). The CDR3 spans 13 residues. Trimming removed 5 bases at V and 6 bases at J, with 10 bases between. As DNA, the CDR3 is TGTGCCAGCAGTCCTCAGGGGTCCGGGGAGCTGTTTTTT. Translating it yields CASSPQGSGELFF.

This clone was observed once. The rearrangement uses TRBV9 and TRBJ1-1; the D is unclear. Germline V CDR1 and CDR2: SGDLS, YYNGEE. CDR3 length: 14 residues. V lost 0 bases and J 6 bases, leaving 12 bases between the germline ends. Here the CDR3 DNA reads TGTGCCAGCAGCGTAGGGGAGGGCGCCCCTGAAGCTTTCTTT. It specifies CASSVGEGAPEAFF.

The chain recombines TRBV5-6 with TRBJ1-3; D not resolved. V lost 5 bases, J lost 0 bases, and 9 bases lay in between. The CDR3 covers 14 residues. Germline V gene sequence: CDR1 SGHDT, CDR2 YYEEEE. The CDR3 here is CASREQSSGNTIYF. The CDR3 DNA sequence: TGTGCCAGCAGGGAACAGAGCTCTGGAAACACCATATATTTT.

This sequence joins TRBV4-1 and TRBJ1-2; D might be TRBD1 (6 bases). V dropped 2 bases and J dropped 1 base, with 20 bases sitting between them. The CDR3 consists of 18 residues. CDR1 and CDR2 (germline): MGHRA, YSYEKL. Here the CDR3 reads CASSQRVPQGGINYGYTF. Here the CDR3 DNA reads TGCGCCAGCAGCCAAAGGGTGCCACAGGGAGGGATTAACTATGGCTACACCTTC.

The chain couples TRBV2 to TRBJ1-2; 8 positions match TRBD1. The V and J ends lost 7 bases and 6 bases, in that order; junction bases with no gene match: 10. Germline lookup yields CDR1 SNHLY and CDR2 FYNNEI. This CDR3 contains 14 residues. The CDR3 is CASNQGADLDGYTF. CDR3 coding DNA: TGTGCCAGCAACCAGGGGGCAGACTTGGATGGCTACACCTTC. The full variable domain, its missing parts supplied by reference TRBV2 and TRBJ1-2, is EPEVTQTPSHQVTQMGQEVILRCVPISNHLYFYWYRQILGQKVEFLVSFYNNEISEKSEIFDDQFSVERPDGSNFTLKIRSTKLEDSAMYFCASNQGADLDGYTFGSGTRLTVV.

The J gene is TRBJ1-2, the V gene TRBV4-2; D unclear. Deletions cut 4 bases from V and 3 bases from J, with 15 bases between. Per the germline V gene, CDR1 is LGHNA and CDR2 is YNFKEQ. CDR3 length equals 15 residues. The CDR3 is CASSPKGHSDYGYTF. The CDR3 bases are TGTGCCAGCAGCCCCAAAGGCCACAGTGACTATGGCTACACCTTC.